Listed below are T cell receptor beta chains from one sample, sequenced in a study of naive CD8 T cells in extremely preterm neonates. Sequencing used immunoSEQ multiplex PCR; TCRdb keeps in-frame clones, though not all of them. Of more than 7,000 clones in the sample, 92% were seen once. Sequenced sample: naive CD8+ T cells from cord blood. The receptors shown here come from a newborn in good health. The CDR3 runs from the conserved cysteine through the conserved F or W. Each record gives: CDR3 protein, J gene, V gene.

CASSPTGNTEAFF | TRBJ1-1 | TRBV19
CASSVAGQGVEQFF | TRBJ2-1 | TRBV9
CASSLGTGSGYNEQFF | TRBJ2-1 | TRBV27
CATSSGTSGEYEQYF | TRBJ2-7 | TRBV15
CASSPGLASEQFF | TRBJ2-1 | TRBV11-3
CASRQGKGEAFF | TRBJ1-1 | TRBV2
CASSLSEPRATDTQYF | TRBJ2-3 | TRBV4-1
CASSIPGQGVGEQFF | TRBJ2-1 | TRBV19
CASSSDRFGIHEQYF | - | TRBV5-4
CASSKGQALGSNRPQHF | TRBJ1-5 | TRBV21-1
CASSLQGAYEQYF | TRBJ2-7 | TRBV27
CAWSKWEGYEQYF | TRBJ2-7 | TRBV30
CSVEGPGTIYGYTF | TRBJ1-2 | TRBV29-1
CASSLRQGGTEAFF | TRBJ1-1 | TRBV5-4
CASSLWTGLPYEQYF | TRBJ2-7 | TRBV5-6
CASRGQLNSPLHF | TRBJ1-6 | TRBV27
CASSLGGKLLGNTIYF | TRBJ1-3 | TRBV5-1
CASSIQGLSNQPQHF | TRBJ1-5 | TRBV19
CATSRGWVTGKSSYEQYF | TRBJ2-7 | TRBV15
CASRQGSNQPQHF | TRBJ1-5 | TRBV5-1
CASSAGTDNYGYTF | TRBJ1-2 | TRBV19
CASSRGGRAYEQYF | TRBJ2-7 | TRBV9
CASSLGQGTWGYTF | TRBJ1-2 | TRBV5-6
CASSESRLAQTQYF | TRBJ2-5 | TRBV6-1
CASSRGEGKVYGYTF | TRBJ1-2 | TRBV14
CASSQDPSGAGELFF | TRBJ2-2 | TRBV4-1
CASRDRGRNTGELFF | TRBJ2-2 | TRBV25-1
CASGRYGTSRYEQYF | TRBJ2-7 | TRBV12-5
CASTEAEASTDTQYF | TRBJ2-3 | TRBV5-1
CASSIAGVTDTQYF | TRBJ2-3 | TRBV19
CASSLGHNTYEQYF | TRBJ2-7 | TRBV5-1
CSVEGLAGGSYEQYF | TRBJ2-7 | TRBV29-1
CASTRRGSGGRANTGELFF | TRBJ2-2 | TRBV27
CSVRTGGNQPQHF | TRBJ1-5 | TRBV29-1
CASSLRQRTYEQYF | TRBJ2-7 | TRBV5-6
CASSPGSPIGYTF | TRBJ1-2 | TRBV7-6
CASSLAGRGTDTQYF | TRBJ2-3 | TRBV7-8
CASRRQGSTDTQYF | TRBJ2-3 | TRBV27
CASGLEPDRNTEAFF | TRBJ1-1 | TRBV12-5
CSVDQGFDGYTF | TRBJ1-2 | TRBV29-1
CASGLVTGGYGYTF | TRBJ1-2 | TRBV12-5
CASSPAGSGYTF | TRBJ1-2 | TRBV7-9
CASSLGGLGETQYF | TRBJ2-5 | TRBV5-6
CASSHQDRSNEKLFF | TRBJ1-4 | TRBV4-2
CASSPWTNSNQPQHF | TRBJ1-5 | TRBV2
CASRGTSGINEQFF | TRBJ2-1 | TRBV6-1
CASSQDLGLAGGNTGELFF | TRBJ2-2 | TRBV4-3
CASSLAGVLNEQFF | TRBJ2-1 | TRBV6-5
CARNGLAEDTQYF | TRBJ2-3 | TRBV30
CASSGEPGNTIYF | TRBJ1-3 | TRBV2
CASSGTQETQYF | TRBJ2-5 | TRBV2
CASSGITSGSADTQYF | TRBJ2-3 | TRBV9
CASSFRDSSTDTQYF | TRBJ2-3 | TRBV5-6
CASRLTSVSYEQYF | TRBJ2-7 | TRBV10-2
CASSVWTGSPRETQYF | TRBJ2-5 | TRBV9
CASRGSGRAVSTDTQYF | TRBJ2-3 | TRBV5-1
CASSSPGQASYEQYF | - | TRBV7-9
CAWSVGAGEDIQYF | TRBJ2-4 | TRBV30
CASSYGLTGELFF | TRBJ2-2 | TRBV6-5
CASSLASSGYGYTF | TRBJ1-2 | TRBV7-8